This TCR beta chain was sequenced for a study of early T cells in non-severe SARS-CoV-2 infection. As for the study in general: The chains were unpaired, and the sequenced material was bulk RNA from unsorted whole blood.

Separate cDNA molecules each had unique molecular identifiers attached to them. TCRdb reprocessed the 5' RACE reads via MiXCR and lists one record per CDR3 protein. This sample has approximately 71,000 distinct CDR3 sequences, with 12% found just once. This clonotype has at least ten counts. The antigen is not known. V shed 3 bases and J shed 2 bases, with 18 bases lying between them. CDR1 LGHDT and CDR2 YNNKEL come from the germline V gene (reference sequence). The CDR3 contains 17 residues. Broader study findings: Sequences matched to VDJdb favored anti-spike CD8 responses, while private and CD4 specificities were missed.

The material sequenced was whole blood. The TCR was taken from an adult who was a healthcare worker with PCR-confirmed SARS-CoV-2 infection or an uninfected control (not recorded which). The chain is built from TRBV3-1 and TRBJ2-3; perhaps TRBD2 as D (6 bases). The CDR3 sequence is CASSHLEGGAATDTQYF. Here the CDR3 DNA reads TGTGCCAGCAGCCACCTTGAGGGAGGTGCGGCCACAGATACGCAGTATTTT.